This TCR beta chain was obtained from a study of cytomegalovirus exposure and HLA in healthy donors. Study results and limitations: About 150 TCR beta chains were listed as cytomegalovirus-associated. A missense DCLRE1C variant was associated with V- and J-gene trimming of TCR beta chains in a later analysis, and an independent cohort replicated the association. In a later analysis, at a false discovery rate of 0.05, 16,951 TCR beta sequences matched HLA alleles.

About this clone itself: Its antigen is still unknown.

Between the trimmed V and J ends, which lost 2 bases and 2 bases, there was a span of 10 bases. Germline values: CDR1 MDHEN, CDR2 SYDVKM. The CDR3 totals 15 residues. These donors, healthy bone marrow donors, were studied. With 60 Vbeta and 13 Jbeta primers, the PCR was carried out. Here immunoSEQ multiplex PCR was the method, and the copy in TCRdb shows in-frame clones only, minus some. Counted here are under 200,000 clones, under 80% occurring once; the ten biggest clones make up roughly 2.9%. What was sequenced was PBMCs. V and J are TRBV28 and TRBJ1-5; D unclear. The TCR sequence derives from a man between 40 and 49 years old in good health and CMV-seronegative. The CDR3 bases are TGTGCCAGCAGTTTAGGACTTCTTGGCAATCAGCCCCAGCATTTT. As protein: CASSLGLLGNQPQHF.